Shown below are 11 T cell receptor beta chains from a single sample sequenced in a study of T-cell memory formation after mild COVID-19. TCRdb used MiXCR to reprocess the 5' RACE reads, holding one entry per CDR3 protein. The sample contains roughly 170,000 distinct CDR3 sequences, about 21% of which appear only once. Sequenced input: PBMCs or a T cell subset sorted from them (not recorded which). The receptor source for this set is an adult woman who had mild COVID-19 (a few samples of this study predate the infection). Cell type and time point are not known.

There are many counts of this clonotype. V usage is TRBV5-1 and J usage is TRBJ2-7, with D uncertain. CDR1 is SGHRS, CDR2 YFSETQ, per germline. Trimming stripped 1 base from V and 0 bases from J, with 5 bases between. This CDR3 contains 13 residues. This CDR3 reads CASSLSTSYEQYF. As DNA, the CDR3 is TGCGCCAGCAGCTTGTCCACCTCCTACGAGCAGTACTTC. Full variable domain (outside the CDR3, taken from reference TRBV5-1 and TRBJ2-7): KAGVTQTPRYLIKTRGQQVTLSCSPISGHRSVSWYQQTPGQGLQFLFEYFSETQRNKGNFPGRFSGRQFSNSRSEMNVSTLELGDSALYLCASSLSTSYEQYFGPGTRLTVT.

This clonotype has just a few counts. The gene calls are TRBV29-1 and TRBJ1-1; 7 nucleotides line up with TRBD1. Germline CDR1 is SQVTM and CDR2 is ANQGSEA. The CDR3 has 13 residues. The V segment lost 3 bases and the J segment 1 base; nucleotides outside the gene matches: 2. CDR3 protein: CSVDEGANTEAFF. Here the CDR3 DNA reads TGCAGCGTTGACGAGGGGGCGAACACTGAAGCTTTCTTT.

This chain links TRBV20-1 with TRBJ1-2; maybe TRBD1 (6 bases). Germline CDR1 DFQATT, CDR2 SNEGSKA (reference sequence). This CDR3 is 13 amino acids long. The CDR3 region has the DNA TGCAGCTGCCGACAGGAAGGGAACTATGGCTACACCTTC. Its translation is CSCRQEGNYGYTF.

This clonotype was counted only a few times. The chain has TRBV4-1 and TRBJ1-2; the match to TRBD1 covers 7 bases. The CDR3 contains 16 residues. Germline values: CDR1 MGHRA, CDR2 YSYEKL. V was pared by 3 bases and J by 3 bases, with 10 bases of the junction left unmatched. Here the CDR3 DNA reads TGCGCCAGCAGCCAGGCTAAGGACAGGTTCCACTATGGCTACACCTTC. Translating it yields CASSQAKDRFHYGYTF.

The chain uses TRBV2 and TRBJ2-7; a possible D gene is TRBD1 (6 bases). V shed 4 bases and J shed 2 bases, with 18 bases lying between them. Germline lookup yields CDR1 SNHLY and CDR2 FYNNEI. The CDR3 loop spans 16 amino acids. The CDR3 DNA sequence: TGTGCCAGCAGTGGGCCACAGGGTACCACACCCTACGAGCAGTACTTC. Translated, it gives CASSGPQGTTPYEQYF.

This clonotype was found a few times. The J gene is TRBJ1-5, the V gene TRBV4-2; 10 bases map to TRBD1. Losses at the gene ends were 3 bases for V and 5 bases for J; bases not matched to a gene: 7. Germline CDR1 reads LGHNA; CDR2 reads YNFKEQ. The CDR3 sequence is 16 residues long. Here the CDR3 reads CASSQASGTGDQPQHF. In nucleotides, the CDR3 is TGTGCCAGCAGCCAGGCGTCCGGGACAGGGGATCAGCCCCAGCATTTT.

This clonotype was recorded a few times. The chain couples TRBV7-9 to TRBJ2-1; no definite D call. Per the germline V gene, CDR1 is SEHNR and CDR2 is FQNEAQ (reference sequence). The CDR3 has 14 residues. The V end lost 3 bases, the J end lost 4 bases, and 10 bases lay between the germline ends. CDR3 sequence (DNA): TGTGCCAGCAGCTTTTCCCCCGGATACAATGAGCAGTTCTTC. Translation gives CASSFSPGYNEQFF.

This sequence joins TRBV18 and TRBJ2-7, with 7 bases identical to TRBD2. The CDR3 covers 13 residues. Looked up from germline, CDR1 is KGHSH and CDR2 is LQKENI. The trim removed 6 bases at V and 3 bases at J, leaving 5 bases unmatched. CDR3 nucleotide sequence: TGTGCCAGCTCCCCGGGAGGTTACTACGAGCAGTACTTC. Encoded protein: CASSPGGYYEQYF.

This clonotype was seen more than once but under ten times. The rearrangement joins TRBV7-9 to TRBJ2-7; D uncertain. V was cut by 5 bases and J by 4 bases, with 12 bases left in between. Germline V lookup: CDR1 SEHNR, CDR2 FQNEAQ (reference sequence). CDR3 size: 13 residues. CDR3 in amino acids: CASSPPELYEQYF. The DNA of the CDR3 is TGTGCCAGCAGCCCCCCCGAGTTGTACGAGCAGTACTTC.

This clonotype has more than one count but fewer than ten. This chain links TRBV14 with TRBJ2-1; D unresolved. The V gene's germline CDR1 is SGHDN and CDR2 FVKESK. There are 16 residues in the CDR3. Trimming pared 1 base from V and 1 base from J, leaving 11 bases between. The CDR3 here is CASSQGWGVSYNEQFF. Written as DNA, the CDR3 is TGTGCCAGCAGCCAAGGGTGGGGTGTATCCTACAATGAGCAGTTCTTC. Variable domain in full (rest from reference TRBV14 and TRBJ2-1): EAGVTQFPSHSVIEKGQTVTLRCDPISGHDNLYWYRRVMGKEIKFLLHFVKESKQDESGMPNNRFLAERTGGTYSTLKVQPAELEDSGVYFCASSQGWGVSYNEQFFGPGTRLTVL.

The chain couples TRBV3-1 to TRBJ2-5; the D gene is possibly TRBD2 (6 bases). Germline loops: CDR1 LGHDT, CDR2 YNNKEL (reference sequence). There are 14 residues in the CDR3. V was pared by 1 base and J by 5 bases, with 11 bases between. DNA of the CDR3: TGTGCCAGCAGCCAAGGTCCGGGACTCGAGACCCAGTACTTC. It specifies CASSQGPGLETQYF.